These T cell receptor beta chains were read from a single sample in a study of T cells expressing NK-cell markers. For each CDR3 protein, TCRdb gives one entry from its re-call of the 5' RACE reads, without DNA. The sample spans about 260,000 distinct CDR3 sequences; the ten largest clones claim roughly 4.2%. The sample taken for sequencing was blood T cells: a sorted CD56 or NKG2C T cell subset, CD4+ or CD8+ T cells, or bulk PBMC T cells (not recorded which). Source of these receptors: a woman aged 18-70 years in good health. Each CDR3 is given with its conserved first and last residue.

cdr3_aa j_call v_call
CASKRGQQETQYF TRBJ2-5 TRBV5-4
CASSPYGAEQYF TRBJ2-7 TRBV7-2
CASSLRGGGKAGELFF TRBJ2-2 TRBV28
CASSLARGNYGYTF TRBJ1-2 TRBV7-2
CASSPRGLPSNTEAFF TRBJ1-1 TRBV18
CSALPVSGANVLTF TRBJ2-6 TRBV20-1
CASWAGAPGNTQYF TRBJ2-3 TRBV5-1
CAWDPFSSGSTDTQYF TRBJ2-3 TRBV30
CANGQGPNYGYTF TRBJ1-2 TRBV10-3
CASSSQGLAGVANEQFF TRBJ2-1 TRBV7-7
CASSSNVGYTF TRBJ1-2 TRBV28
CASSGGGNEQFF TRBJ2-1 TRBV7-3
CASSIRGSYSNQPQHF TRBJ1-5 TRBV19
CASSLKRVANTGELFF TRBJ2-2 TRBV27
CARSMVPANEQFF TRBJ2-1 TRBV5-3
CSAGSPGAGEKLFF TRBJ1-4 TRBV20-1
CASSPPRQASSGNTIYF TRBJ1-3 TRBV18
CASSLMTGRSGYTF TRBJ1-2 TRBV12-3/TRBV12-4
CASSSQGQGVETQYF TRBJ2-5 TRBV5-1
CASSLARGDTGELFF TRBJ2-2 TRBV7-9
CASSTLRDAEAFF TRBJ1-1 TRBV25-1
CASSDWREFYEQYF TRBJ2-7 TRBV2
CASSFTRGPNEQFF TRBJ2-1 TRBV5-1
CASLRSPKIHYGYTF TRBJ1-2 TRBV6-1
CSATSGRARELFF TRBJ2-2 TRBV20-1
CASSLVSVTGELFF TRBJ2-2 TRBV7-9
CASSPSFRVGNEQFF TRBJ2-1 TRBV7-2
CASSLATFSTGELFF TRBJ2-2 TRBV7-7
CASSHGQGPEAFF TRBJ1-1 TRBV3-1
CASGAGTSGSRYEQYF TRBJ2-7 TRBV6-1
CASRSSDNEQFF TRBJ2-1 TRBV28
CASSLGTGGETQYF TRBJ2-5 TRBV5-1
CASSQAPLAESTDTQYF TRBJ2-3 TRBV4-3
CASSFVTVNSPLHF TRBJ1-6 TRBV7-9
CSARDSPGTSYNEQFF TRBJ2-1 TRBV20-1
CASSKSYNQPQHF TRBJ1-5 TRBV11-2
CASSLVGGIDEQYF TRBJ2-7 TRBV5-1
CASSPLSGGVSGNTIYF TRBJ1-3 TRBV12-3/TRBV12-4
CATSRGGYSNQPQHF TRBJ1-5 TRBV15
CASSLDTVEAFF TRBJ1-1 TRBV7-2
CSASDRGRGNTIYF TRBJ1-3 TRBV20-1